These 13 T cell receptor beta chains were sequenced from one sample in a study of cytomegalovirus exposure and HLA in healthy donors. Vbeta (60) and Jbeta (13) primers were used in the PCR. TCRdb's copy holds only in-frame clones and misses some; the assay was immunoSEQ multiplex PCR. The sample records some 200,000 clones, roughly 88% being singletons. Material for sequencing was PBMCs. Source of these receptors: a boy between 2 and 15 years old in good health and CMV-seronegative.

The V gene is TRBV13, the J gene TRBJ1-1, with D perhaps matching TRBD1 (5 bases). V lost 1 base to trimming and J lost 3 bases, with 12 bases between them. Germline V lookup: CDR1 PRHDT, CDR2 FYEKMQ (reference sequence). The CDR3 runs 15 residues. The CDR3 coding sequence is TGTGCCAGCAGCTTAGACCCGGGGGATTACACTGAAGCTTTCTTT. Protein sequence: CASSLDPGDYTEAFF.

The CDR3 sequence is CASSQEDYSTTEAFF. The CDR3 region has the DNA TGTGCCAGCAGCCAGGAGGATTATTCCACCACTGAAGCTTTCTTT. The chain joins TRBV4-2 to TRBJ1-1; D remains ambiguous. Trimming cost V 3 bases and J 4 bases, with 15 bases left between them. The CDR3 is made up of 15 amino acids. From germline, CDR1 is LGHNA and CDR2 YNFKEQ.

The rearrangement uses TRBV10-2 and TRBJ2-3; tentatively, D is TRBD1 (5 bases). V was pared by 4 bases and J by 4 bases, with 12 bases between. Germline V gives CDR1 WSHSY, CDR2 SAAADI. This CDR3 has 14 amino acids. The CDR3: CASSAGPGSDTQYF. CDR3 DNA: TGCGCCAGCAGTGCAGGGCCTGGGTCAGATACGCAGTATTTT.

In its sample, this clone was seen once. The CDR3 DNA reads as TGTGCCAGCAGCCCCCGGACAGGGGTCCCCTACGAGCAGTACTTC. Translated, it gives CASSPRTGVPYEQYF. The chain couples TRBV7-2 to TRBJ2-7, with 9 bases that match TRBD1. V was clipped by 5 bases and J by 2 bases; unmatched bases: 7. Per germline, CDR1 SGHTA and CDR2 FQGNSA. The CDR3 loop spans 15 amino acids.

This sequence joins TRBV15 and TRBJ2-3; unclear D gene. The CDR3 contains 16 residues. Germline V gives CDR1 LNHNV, CDR2 YYDKDF (reference sequence). The V end was cut by 4 bases, the J end by 2 bases, with 16 bases between. CDR3 in DNA: TGTGCCACCAGCACCACCACCGGTGAAGTCACAGATACGCAGTATTTT. Encoded protein: CATSTTTGEVTDTQYF.

This sequence joins TRBV6-5 and TRBJ1-2; a weak D match, TRBD1 (5 bases). The CDR3 sequence is 13 residues long. Trimming cost V 6 bases and J 9 bases, with 17 bases left between them. From germline, CDR1 is MNHEY and CDR2 SVGAGI. The DNA of the CDR3 is TGTGCCAGCAGCCCTGAAACCAGGGCGAGCTACACCTTC. Residues: CASSPETRASYTF.

Only a few counts were recorded for this clone. The rearrangement uses TRBV5-6 and TRBJ1-5, with a weak D call TRBD1 (5 bases). V shed 0 bases and J shed 3 bases, with 10 bases lying between them. Germline V gene sequence: CDR1 SGHDT, CDR2 YYEEEE. The CDR3 loop spans 15 amino acids. The CDR3 DNA follows: TGTGCCAGCAGCTTGGGACAGAACATCAATCAGCCCCAGCATTTT. Its translation: CASSLGQNINQPQHF.

The J gene is TRBJ1-1, the V gene TRBV5-4; tentative D call: TRBD1 (5 bases). CDR1 is SGHNT and CDR2 is YYREEE in the germline V gene (reference sequence). Trimming removed 0 bases at V and 0 bases at J, with 6 bases between. This CDR3 spans 14 amino acids. The CDR3 loop reads CASSLGQMNTEAFF. CDR3 DNA: TGTGCCAGCAGCTTGGGACAGATGAACACTGAAGCTTTCTTT.

V and J are TRBV2 and TRBJ1-2; possibly TRBD1 for D (6 bases). With 7 bases removed from V and 3 bases from J, the gap between germline ends came to 12 bases. Germline loops: CDR1 SNHLY, CDR2 FYNNEI. The CDR3 is 13 amino acids. CDR3 bases: TGTGCCAGCACCTCAGGGGTCGACTATGGCTACACCTTC. Amino acid sequence: CASTSGVDYGYTF. Full variable domain (rest looked up from reference TRBV2 and TRBJ1-2): EPEVTQTPSHQVTQMGQEVILRCVPISNHLYFYWYRQILGQKVEFLVSFYNNEISEKSEIFDDQFSVERPDGSNFTLKIRSTKLEDSAMYFCASTSGVDYGYTFGSGTRLTVV.

V and J are TRBV10-3 and TRBJ2-7; 8 bases match TRBD1. Germline V gene sequence: CDR1 ENHRY, CDR2 SYGVKD. After removal of 6 bases from V and 2 bases from J, the junction contained 6 bases not matched to a gene. The CDR3 contains 14 residues. CDR3 bases: TGTGCCATCAGGCGAACAGGGGGAACCTACGAGCAGTACTTC. Residues: CAIRRTGGTYEQYF.

In its sample, this clone was seen once. This rearrangement joins TRBV9 to TRBJ2-5; 13 positions match TRBD2. V trimming: 4 bases; J trimming: 4 bases; junction bases outside the gene matches: 7. The CDR3 is 16 amino acids. Germline assignment: CDR1 SGDLS and CDR2 YYNGEE. CDR3 coding DNA: TGTGCCAGCAGCCCATGGACTAGCGGGAGTTCAGAGACCCAGTACTTC. Encoded protein: CASSPWTSGSSETQYF.

The chain employs TRBV9 and TRBJ2-1, with TRBD2 matching 10 bases. Germline assignment: CDR1 SGDLS and CDR2 YYNGEE. This CDR3 has 15 amino acids. The V and J ends lost 3 bases and 3 bases, in that order; junction bases with no gene match: 3. CDR3 in DNA: TGTGCCAGCAGCGCTAGACTAGCGGGCTACAATGAGCAGTTCTTC. Protein product: CASSARLAGYNEQFF.

V and J are TRBV6-1 and TRBJ1-1, with 7 bases that match TRBD1. There are 14 residues in the CDR3. Per germline, CDR1 MNHNS and CDR2 SASEGT. With 2 bases clipped from V and 5 bases from J, the junction kept 5 bases outside the gene matches. The chain's CDR3 is CASSEPTGQTEAFF. The CDR3 DNA sequence: TGTGCCAGCAGTGAACCGACAGGGCAAACTGAAGCTTTCTTT.